The present T cell receptor (beta chain) was sequenced within a study of cytomegalovirus exposure and HLA in healthy donors. General study results and limits: In an earlier analysis, about 87% or about 30%: the productive usage of most TCR beta V segments.

Trimming cost V 2 bases and J 0 bases; bases outside gene matches: 4. The CDR3 is made up of 16 amino acids. The germline gives CDR1 MNHEY, CDR2 SMNVEV (reference sequence). PCR involved 60 Vbeta and 13 Jbeta primers. Sequencing used immunoSEQ multiplex PCR; TCRdb keeps in-frame clones, though not all of them. The top ten clones hold roughly 1.9% of a sample with 130,000 or so clones, approximately 82% of them seen once. About this clone itself: Its antigen is unidentified.

Input material: PBMCs. The chain uses TRBV27 and TRBJ2-7, with 10 nucleotides matching TRBD2. The receptor was derived from a woman aged 40 to 55 in good health and CMV-seronegative. The CDR3 DNA sequence: TGTGCCAGCAGTTTAACTGGACTAGCGGTCTCCTACGAGCAGTACTTC. It is translated as CASSLTGLAVSYEQYF.